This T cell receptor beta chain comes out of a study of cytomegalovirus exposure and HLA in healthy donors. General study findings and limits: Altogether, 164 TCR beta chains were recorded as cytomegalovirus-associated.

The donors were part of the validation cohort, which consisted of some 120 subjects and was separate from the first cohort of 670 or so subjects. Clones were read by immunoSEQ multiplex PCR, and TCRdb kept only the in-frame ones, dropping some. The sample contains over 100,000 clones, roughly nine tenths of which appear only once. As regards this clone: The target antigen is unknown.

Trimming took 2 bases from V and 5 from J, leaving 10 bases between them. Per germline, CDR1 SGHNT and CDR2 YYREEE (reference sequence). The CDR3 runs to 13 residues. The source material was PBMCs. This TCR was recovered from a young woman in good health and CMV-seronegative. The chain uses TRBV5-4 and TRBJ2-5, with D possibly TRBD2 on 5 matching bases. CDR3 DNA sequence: TGTGCCAGCAGCTTTAGTGGGGAGGAGACCCAGTACTTC. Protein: CASSFSGEETQYF. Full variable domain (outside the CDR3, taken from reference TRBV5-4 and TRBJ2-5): ETGVTQSPTHLIKTRGQQVTLRCSSQSGHNTVSWYQQALGQGPQFIFQYYREEENGRGNFPPRFSGLQFPNYSSELNVNALELDDSALYLCASSFSGEETQYFGPGTRLLVL.